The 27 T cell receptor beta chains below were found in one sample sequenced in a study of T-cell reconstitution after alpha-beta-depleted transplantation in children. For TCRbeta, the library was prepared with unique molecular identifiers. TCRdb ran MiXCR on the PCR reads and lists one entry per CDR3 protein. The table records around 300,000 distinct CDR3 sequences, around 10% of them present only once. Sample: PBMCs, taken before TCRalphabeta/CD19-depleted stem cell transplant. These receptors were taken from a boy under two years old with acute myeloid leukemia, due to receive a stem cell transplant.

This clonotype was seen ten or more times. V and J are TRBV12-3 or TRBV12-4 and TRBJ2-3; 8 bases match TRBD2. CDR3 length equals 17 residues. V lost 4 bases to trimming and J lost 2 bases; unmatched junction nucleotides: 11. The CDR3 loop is CASSSKTGGGPTDTQYF. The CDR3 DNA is TGTGCCAGCAGTTCCAAAACCGGGGGGGGCCCCACAGATACGCAGTATTTT.

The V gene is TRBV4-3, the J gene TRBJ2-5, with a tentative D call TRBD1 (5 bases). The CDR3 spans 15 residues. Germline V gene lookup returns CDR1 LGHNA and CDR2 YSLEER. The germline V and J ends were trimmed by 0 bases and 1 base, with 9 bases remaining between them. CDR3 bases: TGCGCCAGCAGCCAAGATCTCGACAGCCAAGAGACCCAGTACTTC. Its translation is CASSQDLDSQETQYF.

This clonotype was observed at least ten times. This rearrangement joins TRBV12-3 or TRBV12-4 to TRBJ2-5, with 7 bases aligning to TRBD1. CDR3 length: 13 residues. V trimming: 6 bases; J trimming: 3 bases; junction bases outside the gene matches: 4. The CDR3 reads CASREDRKETQYF. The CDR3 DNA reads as TGTGCCAGCAGGGAGGACAGGAAAGAGACCCAGTACTTC.

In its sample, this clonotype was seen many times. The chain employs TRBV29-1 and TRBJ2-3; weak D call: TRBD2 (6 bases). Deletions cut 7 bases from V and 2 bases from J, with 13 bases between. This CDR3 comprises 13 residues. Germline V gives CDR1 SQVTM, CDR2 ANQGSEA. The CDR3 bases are TGCAGCGCTGCGGGACGGAACACAGATACGCAGTATTTT. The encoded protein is CSAAGRNTDTQYF.

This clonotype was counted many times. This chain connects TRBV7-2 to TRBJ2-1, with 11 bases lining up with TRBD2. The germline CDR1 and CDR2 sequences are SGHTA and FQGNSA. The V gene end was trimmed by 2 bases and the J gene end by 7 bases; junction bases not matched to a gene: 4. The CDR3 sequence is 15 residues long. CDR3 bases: TGTGCCAGCAGCTTATCGTCTAGCGGGGGGAATGAGCAGTTCTTC. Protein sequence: CASSLSSSGGNEQFF. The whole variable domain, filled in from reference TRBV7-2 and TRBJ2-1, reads GAGVSQSPSNKVTEKGKDVELRCDPISGHTALYWYRQSLGQGLEFLIYFQGNSAPDKSGLPSDRFSAERTGGSVSTLTIQRTQQEDSAVYLCASSLSSSGGNEQFFGPGTRLTVL.

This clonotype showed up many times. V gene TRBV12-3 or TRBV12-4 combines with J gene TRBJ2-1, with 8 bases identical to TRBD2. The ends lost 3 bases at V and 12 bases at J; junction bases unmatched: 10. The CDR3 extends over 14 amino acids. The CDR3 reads CASSFLPGGEVQFF. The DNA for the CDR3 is TGTGCCAGCAGTTTTTTACCGGGGGGGGAGGTGCAGTTCTTC.

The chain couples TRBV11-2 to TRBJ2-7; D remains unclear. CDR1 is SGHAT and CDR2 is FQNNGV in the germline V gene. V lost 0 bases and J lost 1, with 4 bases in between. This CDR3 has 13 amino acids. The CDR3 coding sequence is TGTGCCAGCAGCTTAGAGCGGTCCTACGAGCAGTACTTC. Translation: CASSLERSYEQYF.

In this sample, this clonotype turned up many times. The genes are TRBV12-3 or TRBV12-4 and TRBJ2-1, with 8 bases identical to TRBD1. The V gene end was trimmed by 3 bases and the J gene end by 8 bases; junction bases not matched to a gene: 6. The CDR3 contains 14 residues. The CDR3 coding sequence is TGTGCCAGCAGTTTGGCAGGGGGCAATGATGAGCAGTTCTTC. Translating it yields CASSLAGGNDEQFF.

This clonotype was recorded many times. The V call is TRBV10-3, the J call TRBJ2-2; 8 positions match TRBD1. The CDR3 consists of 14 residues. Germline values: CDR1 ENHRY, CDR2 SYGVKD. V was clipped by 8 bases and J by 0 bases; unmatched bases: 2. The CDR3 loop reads CAIGQGSNTGELFF. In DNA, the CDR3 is TGTGCCATCGGACAGGGATCGAACACCGGGGAGCTGTTTTTT.

CDR3 amino acids: CASSPPAGTGANVLTF. CDR3 DNA: TGTGCCAGCAGTCCCCCCGCAGGGACCGGGGCCAACGTCCTGACTTTC. The rearrangement uses TRBV12-3 or TRBV12-4 and TRBJ2-6; D could derive from TRBD1 or TRBD2 (5 bases each). V dropped 5 bases and J dropped 4 bases, with 15 bases sitting between them. The CDR3 totals 16 residues.

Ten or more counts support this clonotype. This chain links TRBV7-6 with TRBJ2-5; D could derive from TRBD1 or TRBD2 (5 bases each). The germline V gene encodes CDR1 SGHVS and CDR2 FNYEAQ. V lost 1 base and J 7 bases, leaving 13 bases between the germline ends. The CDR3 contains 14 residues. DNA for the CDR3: TGTGCCAGCAGCTTAGGGGGACCCAAGAGGACCCAGTACTTC. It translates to CASSLGGPKRTQYF.

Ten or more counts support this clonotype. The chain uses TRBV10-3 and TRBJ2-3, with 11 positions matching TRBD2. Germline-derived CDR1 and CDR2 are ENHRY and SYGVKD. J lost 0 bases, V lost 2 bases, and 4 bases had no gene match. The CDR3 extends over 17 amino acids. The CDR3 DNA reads TGTGCCATCAGTGAGCCCCGGACTAGCGGGAGCACAGATACGCAGTATTTT. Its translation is CAISEPRTSGSTDTQYF.

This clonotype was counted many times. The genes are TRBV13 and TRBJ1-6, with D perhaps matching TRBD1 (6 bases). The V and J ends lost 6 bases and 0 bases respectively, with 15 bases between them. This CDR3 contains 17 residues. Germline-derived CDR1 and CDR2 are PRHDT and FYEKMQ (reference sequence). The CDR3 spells CASSSRQASSYNSPLHF. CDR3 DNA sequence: TGTGCCAGCAGTTCACGACAGGCCAGCTCCTATAATTCACCCCTCCACTTT.

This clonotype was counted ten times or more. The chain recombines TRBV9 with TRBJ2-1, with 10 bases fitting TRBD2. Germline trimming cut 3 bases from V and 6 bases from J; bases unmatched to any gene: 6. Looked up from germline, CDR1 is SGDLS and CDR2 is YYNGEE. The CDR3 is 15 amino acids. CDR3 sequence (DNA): TGTGCCAGCAGCGCCCACCTAGCGGGGGTCAATGAGCAGTTCTTC. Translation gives CASSAHLAGVNEQFF.

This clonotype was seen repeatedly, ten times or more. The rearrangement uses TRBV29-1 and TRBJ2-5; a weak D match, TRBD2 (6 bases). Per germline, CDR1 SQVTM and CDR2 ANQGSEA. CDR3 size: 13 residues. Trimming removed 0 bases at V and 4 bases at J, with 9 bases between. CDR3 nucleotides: TGCAGCGTTGAAGAATTAGCGGTAGAGACCCAGTACTTC. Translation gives CSVEELAVETQYF.

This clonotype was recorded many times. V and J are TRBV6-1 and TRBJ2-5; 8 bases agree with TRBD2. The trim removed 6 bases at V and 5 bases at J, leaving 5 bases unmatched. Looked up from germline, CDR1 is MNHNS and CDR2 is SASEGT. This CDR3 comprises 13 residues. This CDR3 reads CASSPGLGETQYF. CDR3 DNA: TGTGCCAGCAGCCCGGGACTAGGGGAGACCCAGTACTTC.

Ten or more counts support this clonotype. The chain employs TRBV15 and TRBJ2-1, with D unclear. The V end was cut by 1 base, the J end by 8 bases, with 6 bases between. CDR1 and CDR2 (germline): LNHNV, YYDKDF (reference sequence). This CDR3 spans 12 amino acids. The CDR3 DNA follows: TGTGCCACCAGCAGAGTTCGAGATGAGCAGTTCTTC. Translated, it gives CATSRVRDEQFF.

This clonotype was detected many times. CDR3 DNA: TGTGCCAGCAGCCAAAGGACCTACAGCTCCTACGAGCAGTACTTC. Encoded protein: CASSQRTYSSYEQYF. This sequence joins TRBV3-1 and TRBJ2-7, with D hard to call. Per the germline V gene, CDR1 is LGHDT and CDR2 is YNNKEL (reference sequence). The CDR3 loop spans 15 amino acids. Trimming left V 2 bases short and J 0 bases short, with 11 bases between.

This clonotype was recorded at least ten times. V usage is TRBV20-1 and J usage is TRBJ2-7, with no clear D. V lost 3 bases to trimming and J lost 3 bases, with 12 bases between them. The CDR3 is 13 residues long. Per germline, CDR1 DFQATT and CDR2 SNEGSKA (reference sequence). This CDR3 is CSARPPAHYEQYF. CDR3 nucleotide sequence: TGCAGTGCTAGGCCCCCTGCCCACTACGAGCAGTACTTC.

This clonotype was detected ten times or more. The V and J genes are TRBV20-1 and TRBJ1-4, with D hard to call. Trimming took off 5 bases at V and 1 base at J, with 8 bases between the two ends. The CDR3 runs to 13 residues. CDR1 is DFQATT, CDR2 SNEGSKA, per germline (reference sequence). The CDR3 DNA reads TGCAGTGCTTTTTCCTTAACTAATGAAAAACTGTTTTTT. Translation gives CSAFSLTNEKLFF.

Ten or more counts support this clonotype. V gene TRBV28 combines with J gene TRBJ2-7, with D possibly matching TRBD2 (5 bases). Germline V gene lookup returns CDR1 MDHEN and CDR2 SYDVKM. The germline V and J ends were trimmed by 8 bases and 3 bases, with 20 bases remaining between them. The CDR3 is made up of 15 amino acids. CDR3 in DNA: TGTGCCAGCGGGTACCTGGACGGAGGACTCTACGAGCAGTACTTC. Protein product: CASGYLDGGLYEQYF.

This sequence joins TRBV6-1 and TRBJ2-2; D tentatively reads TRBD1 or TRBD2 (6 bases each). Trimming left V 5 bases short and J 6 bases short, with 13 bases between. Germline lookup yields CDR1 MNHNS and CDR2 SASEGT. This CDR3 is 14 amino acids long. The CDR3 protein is CASSTRGRPGELFF. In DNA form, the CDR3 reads TGTGCCAGCAGTACGAGGGGGAGGCCCGGGGAGCTGTTTTTT.

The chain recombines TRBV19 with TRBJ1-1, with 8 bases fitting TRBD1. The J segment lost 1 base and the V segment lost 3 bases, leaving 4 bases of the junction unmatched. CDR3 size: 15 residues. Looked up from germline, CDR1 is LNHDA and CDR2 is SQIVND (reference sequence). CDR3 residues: CASSIDGQGNTEAFF. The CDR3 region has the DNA TGTGCCAGTAGTATCGACGGACAGGGGAACACTGAAGCTTTCTTT.

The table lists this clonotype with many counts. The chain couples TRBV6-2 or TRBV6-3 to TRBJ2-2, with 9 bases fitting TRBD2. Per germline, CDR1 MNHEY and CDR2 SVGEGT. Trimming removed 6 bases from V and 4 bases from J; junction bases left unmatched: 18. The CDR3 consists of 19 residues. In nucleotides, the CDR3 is TGTGCCAGCAGGACTTTTTTAACTAACAGCGGGAGGACCACCGGGGAGCTGTTTTTT. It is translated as CASRTFLTNSGRTTGELFF.

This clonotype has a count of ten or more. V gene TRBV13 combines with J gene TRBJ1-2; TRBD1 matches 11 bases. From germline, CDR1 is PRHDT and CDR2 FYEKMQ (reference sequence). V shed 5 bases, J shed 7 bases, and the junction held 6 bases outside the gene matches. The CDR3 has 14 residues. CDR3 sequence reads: CASSNEDRGLGYTF. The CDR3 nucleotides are TGTGCCAGCAGCAATGAGGACAGGGGGCTTGGCTACACCTTC.

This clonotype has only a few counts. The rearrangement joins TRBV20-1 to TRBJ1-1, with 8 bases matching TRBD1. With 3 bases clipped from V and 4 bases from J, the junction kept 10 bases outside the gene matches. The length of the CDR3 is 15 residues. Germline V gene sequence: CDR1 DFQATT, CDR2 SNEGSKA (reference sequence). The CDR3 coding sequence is TGCAGTGCTAGGAAGTTCAGGGGGCAGGTCACTGAAGCTTTCTTT. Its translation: CSARKFRGQVTEAFF.

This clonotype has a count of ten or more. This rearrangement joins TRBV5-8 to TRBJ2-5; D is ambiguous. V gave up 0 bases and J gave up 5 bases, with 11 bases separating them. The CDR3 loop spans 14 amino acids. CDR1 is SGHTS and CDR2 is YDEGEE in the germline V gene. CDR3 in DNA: TGTGCCAGCAGCTTGGTGCCCAAATCGGAGACCCAGTACTTC. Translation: CASSLVPKSETQYF.